The 6 T cell receptor beta chains below all came from one sample that was sequenced in a study of blood T cell repertoires in COVID-19. Profiled with immunoSEQ multiplex PCR; TCRdb holds only in-frame clones, not every one. The sample records just over 95,000 clones, approximately 90% being singletons. Sequenced input: peripheral blood. The source is a man in his 60s with acute or convalescent COVID-19.

V is TRBV4-2 and J is TRBJ1-3; D may be TRBD1 (5 bases). The V end lost 0 bases, the J end lost 7 bases, and 13 bases lay between the germline ends. This CDR3 contains 15 residues. Per germline, CDR1 LGHNA and CDR2 YNFKEQ. The CDR3 sequence is CASSQDQGIRNTIYF. The CDR3 coding sequence is TGTGCCAGCAGCCAAGATCAGGGCATCCGGAACACCATATATTTT.

V gene TRBV30 combines with J gene TRBJ1-2; 7 nucleotides line up with TRBD1. Germline assignment: CDR1 GTSNPN and CDR2 SVGIG (reference sequence). Trimming took 2 bases from V and 4 from J; bases not matched to a gene: 7. CDR3 length equals 14 residues. The CDR3 nucleotides are TGTGCCTGGAGTCGGGACAGCCAAACCTATGGCTACACCTTC. As protein: CAWSRDSQTYGYTF.

V and J are TRBV6-5 and TRBJ1-6; 8 nucleotides match TRBD1. Germline V gene data show CDR1 as MNHEY and CDR2 as SVGAGI. This CDR3 contains 14 residues. V lost 6 bases, J lost 10 bases, and 8 bases stayed unmatched. This chain's CDR3 is CASSVDRAVSPLHF. The CDR3 nucleotides are TGTGCCAGCAGCGTGGACAGGGCAGTCTCACCCCTCCACTTT.

The V call is TRBV27, the J call TRBJ1-4, with D hard to call. This CDR3 contains 15 residues. CDR1 is MNHEY, CDR2 SMNVEV, per germline (reference sequence). Trimming took off 5 bases at V and 0 bases at J, with 10 bases between the two ends. CDR3 in amino acids: CASSPRHTTNEKLFF. The CDR3 DNA is TGTGCCAGCAGTCCACGACACACAACTAATGAAAAACTGTTTTTT.

The chain employs TRBV12-3 or TRBV12-4 and TRBJ2-1, with 8 nucleotides matching TRBD1. Losses at the gene ends were 5 bases for V and 9 bases for J; bases not matched to a gene: 3. This CDR3 is 12 amino acids long. The CDR3 DNA reads TGTGCCAGCAGTCGACAGGGGAGTGAGCAGTTCTTC. The encoded protein is CASSRQGSEQFF.

The count of this clone is one. This chain joins TRBV2 and TRBJ2-2, with D possibly TRBD2 on 5 matching bases. The CDR3 runs 16 residues. Germline V CDR1 and CDR2: SNHLY, FYNNEI. V was shortened by 1 base and J by 1 base, with 10 bases between the two germline ends. The CDR3, as DNA: TGTGCCAGCAGTGAAGAGCGGCCCAAGAACACCGGGGAGCTGTTTTTT. Its protein product is CASSEERPKNTGELFF.